The source of this TCR beta chain is a study of human T cells and chemical hapten exposure (dated by TCRdb to the early 2020s). For context, the study as a whole: For sensitization, 2% DPC in acetone was applied to a roughly 2 cm by roughly 2 cm area of upper inner arm skin. Throughout the roughly 23-week study period, patients were also given weekly therapeutic DPC doses on the scalp. Patch testing on the upper back used Finn chambers containing 0.01% DPC, with scoring done after 6 days according to International Contact Dermatitis Research Group standards. Alopecia areata with under or over 50% scalp involvement, alopecia totalis and alopecia universalis were represented in the patient cohort, which was mostly female. Libraries were pooled for sequencing, and per-sample TCR yields varied mainly because of small differences in library volumes within the pool. Peripheral blood TCR repertoire changes were tracked in vivo in alopecia patients during primary and secondary sensitization to the hapten diphenylcyclopropenone (DPC). Patient blood was sampled pre-sensitization (week 0) and at 2, 6 and about 24 weeks after DPC sensitization. Blood for TCR sequencing was provided by twenty-nine alopecia patients at one to four time points (pre-sensitization, 2, 6 and 24 weeks). The full study reports these points: DPC sensitization did not change how many TCRs were above 1 in 1000 frequency, and no evidence was found of alterations in global repertoire structure. All patients had alopecia, a presumed autoimmune disease, so their immune response might differ from that of healthy individuals. Expanded TCRs formed significantly more large CDR3 similarity clusters than pre-sensitization or healthy control sets, consistent with antigen-driven responses. After repeated subsampling, the strength of the expansion versus patch-test correlation and the threshold at which it became significant changed. The number of PT1 expanded TCRs positively correlated with patch test score, significant at thresholds 8, 16 and 32 but not 4.

Read against the paper, the sample's time point label means: pre-sensitization, week 0. Interpreted using the paper, the treatment or condition label stands for: therapeutic diphenylcyclopropenone sensitization with weekly scalp DPC. At every patch-test visit, the blood draw took place before the patch test was put on. Patients were eligible if aged 18 to 70, diagnosed with alopecia and judged suitable for DPC therapy, and pregnant patients were excluded. Total RNA was extracted from unfractionated whole blood collected in Tempus Blood RNA tubes. In its sample, this clonotype was seen a few times. Its antigen is unknown. Base quality data are lacking; no much larger clone is found one base away. Libraries were made using RACE. Sequencing took place on a NextSeq 500. During library preparation, unique molecular identifiers were attached to individual cDNA molecules so that TCRs could be counted in a quantitative, reproducible way. Both TCR alpha and TCR beta chains were sequenced from each blood RNA sample. The paper's processing steps were these. The median number of TCRs per sample was roughly 98,000, ranging from roughly 20,000 to 700,000. The Decombinator software suite was used to annotate V, J and CDR3 in the TCR reads. Every sample was subsampled to the same number of TCRs (28,000) for the PS versus PT1 abundance plots. Expanded TCRs were defined as absent before sensitization and observed at least eight times at the 2-week time point. The public sequencing data were trimmed at Q25 with fastp and processed into clonotypes with MiXCR by TCRdb, which kept only in-frame beta chains. Each CDR3 protein appears once, grouped with its most common genes and DNA. The V and J calls reflect TCRdb's pipeline rather than the authors' work. The sample has about 260,000 distinct CDR3 sequences on record, over 8% of them singletons. The ten largest clones capture 2% to 2.5% of the sample.

This specimen was whole blood, taken in connection with sensitization to the hapten diphenylcyclopropenone (DPC). This receptor was obtained from a woman aged 40-49 years with alopecia areata. Some clones in this sample may be carry-over from other donors' samples.

In nucleotides, the sequence is TGTGCCAGCAGTGGCGGGACAGGGTTTCGGCCCCAGCATTTT. It codes for CASSGGTGFRPQHF. The chain was built from TRBV25-1 and TRBJ1-5; the central 9 bases match TRBD1. The germline V gene supplies CDR1 MGHDK and CDR2 SYGVNS. Spanning cysteine to phenylalanine, the CDR3 consists of 14 amino acids. Of the read, only the CDR3 DNA is kept; its 42 bases are in frame from base 1. Trimmed from V: 4 bases; trimmed from J: 9 bases; junction bases lacking a gene match: 7.